The rows below give T cell receptor beta chains drawn from one sample of a study of T cell changes during pregnancy in multiple sclerosis. This table comes from immunoSEQ multiplex PCR, and its TCRdb copy is limited to in-frame clones, with some not included. The repertoire holds some 77,000 clones, with 85% to 95% as singletons. The sequenced sample was peripheral blood, obtained in the second trimester of pregnancy. Source of these receptors: a female donor in good health, enrolled as a control in a pregnancy study. CDR3s include the opening cysteine and the closing phenylalanine or tryptophan. The D gene is left open where the match is weak. Clone size is stated in some rows and not others, as once, few, many or a class when expanded.

d_gene | abundance | j_gene | v_gene | CDR3aa | CDR3nt
TRBD1 | . | TRBJ2-7 | TRBV18 | CASSTGTGGYEQYF | TGTGCCAGCTCAACCGGGACAGGCGGATACGAGCAGTACTTC
TRBD1 | . | TRBJ2-7 | TRBV4-2 | CASSRRTNRDRVSYEQYF | TGTGCCAGCAGCCGTAGAACAAACCGGGACAGGGTGTCCTACGAGCAGTACTTC
TRBD1 | . | TRBJ1-5 | TRBV30 | CAWSGGQGVYGQPQHF | TGTGCCTGGAGTGGGGGACAGGGGGTTTACGGTCAGCCCCAGCATTTT
. | . | TRBJ1-1 | TRBV29-1 | CSVWPPEAFF | TGCAGCGTGTGGCCCCCTGAAGCTTTCTTT
. | . | TRBJ1-5 | TRBV21-1 | CASSKRTIRRQPQHF | TGTGCCAGCAGCAAAAGGACAATCCGGCGTCAGCCCCAGCATTTT
TRBD1 | . | TRBJ1-3 | TRBV5-6 | CASSLRGPGNTIYF | TGTGCCAGCAGCTTAAGGGGGCCTGGAAACACCATATATTTT
. | . | TRBJ2-1 | TRBV7-9 | CASSLTDYNEQFF | TGTGCCAGCAGCCTGACAGATTACAATGAGCAGTTCTTC
TRBD2 | . | TRBJ2-5 | TRBV4-1 | CASSEIAGQETQYF | TGCGCCAGCAGCGAAATAGCGGGGCAAGAGACCCAGTACTTC
. | . | TRBJ2-2 | TRBV14 | CASSQVSGLELYTGELFF | TGTGCCAGCAGCCAAGTCTCGGGGTTAGAGCTTTACACCGGGGAGCTGTTTTTT
TRBD1 | once | TRBJ1-1 | TRBV11-2 | CASSLTLGTGLRMDTEAFF | TGTGCCAGCAGCCTAACCCTCGGGACAGGGCTGCGTATGGACACTGAAGCTTTCTTT